This TCR beta chain was identified during a study of blood T cell repertoires in COVID-19. Turning to the study itself: Samples came from the United States, Italy and Spain, spanning acute and convalescent COVID-19. T cells, B-cell-depleted T cells, or PBMCs supplied cDNA or gDNA.

There are 14 residues in the CDR3. CDR1 is SGHRS and CDR2 is YFSETQ in the germline V gene. V gave up 0 bases and J gave up 3 bases, with 9 bases separating them. Authors' data handling: Researchers report that nucleated cell counts were estimated from reference gene primer amplification. Assay: immunoSEQ multiplex PCR; the TCRdb copy retains only in-frame clones and omits some. The D gene and trimming were derived from the DNA, and the V and J assignments and clone size from that table. Of roughly 90,000 clones in the sample, 86% were seen once. Sequenced input: peripheral blood. The chain uses TRBV5-1 and TRBJ2-5, with a tentative D call TRBD2 (6 bases). This clonotype was obtained from a human donor in a cohort sampled during active COVID-19. The CDR3 protein is CASSLGGGEETQYF. The CDR3 DNA sequence: TGCGCCAGCAGCTTGGGAGGCGGGGAAGAGACCCAGTACTTC.